Only a few counts were recorded for the clone carrying this T cell receptor beta chain. Its antigen is currently unknown. The V gene's germline CDR1 is SGHVS and CDR2 FNYEAQ. There are 17 residues in the CDR3. V shed 1 base, J shed 4 bases, and the junction held 10 bases outside the gene matches. This entry is derived from a study of early T cells in non-severe SARS-CoV-2 infection. Looking at the study overall: Unsorted whole blood bulk RNA was sequenced, with unpaired chains. Study-wide findings and caveats: Reliance on VDJdb matching favored anti-spike CD8 responses; private and CD4 specificities were missed.

Individual cDNA molecules carried attached unique molecular identifiers. TCRdb re-analysed the 5' RACE reads in MiXCR, keeping a single row per CDR3 protein. The sample includes more than 95,000 distinct CDR3 sequences, about 11% of them seen just once. The chain is built from TRBV7-6 and TRBJ2-7; TRBD2 aligns across 10 bases. The sample here was whole blood, taken at baseline. This clonotype originated in an adult who was a healthcare worker with PCR-confirmed SARS-CoV-2 infection or an uninfected control (not recorded which). The CDR3 protein is CASSLVLAGIRGYEQYF. CDR3 sequence (DNA): TGTGCCAGCAGCTTAGTACTAGCGGGAATTAGGGGTTACGAGCAGTACTTC. The full variable domain, rest sourced from reference TRBV7-6 and TRBJ2-7, is GAGVSQSPRYKVTKRGQDVALRCDPISGHVSLYWYRQALGQGPEFLTYFNYEAQQDKSGLPNDRFSAERPEGSISTLTIQRTEQRDSAMYRCASSLVLAGIRGYEQYFGPGTRLTVT.